Below, 20 T cell receptor beta chains from the same sample are listed, as sequenced in a study of T cells in Graves' hyperthyroidism and ophthalmopathy (dated 2019 in TCRdb). Preparation of the library involved multiplex PCR. Sequenced using an Illumina HiSeq 2000. The TCR beta CDR3 regions were amplified from the RNA transcripts. A first-round RT-PCR of the TCR CDR3 used the HTBI primer set with the Qiagen OneStep RT-PCR kit. TCRdb reworked the public reads: Q25 trimming with fastp, MiXCR clone assembly, productive beta chains retained. Rows with one shared CDR3 protein collapse into an entry with the most common genes and DNA. Within this sample are hundreds of thousands of distinct CDR3 sequences, with roughly 15% of them counted one time only. The biggest ten clones account for roughly 10% of the sample. Sequencing used blood. These receptors all come from a woman younger than 35 with Graves' hyperthyroidism.

This clonotype turned up a few times. The chain joins TRBV7-2 to TRBJ2-3; D is unclear. The V end was cut by 2 bases, the J end by 5 bases, with 14 bases between. This CDR3 spans 15 amino acids. Germline lookup yields CDR1 SGHTA and CDR2 FQGNSA. For the CDR3, the DNA is TGTGCCAGCAGCTTACTACGTTCTTTCGTAGATACGCAGTATTTT. It yields the protein CASSLLRSFVDTQYF.

This clonotype was seen many times. The chain recombines TRBV30 with TRBJ1-5, with unresolved D. CDR3 length: 14 residues. The ends were cut back, 3 bases at V and 4 bases at J, with 13 bases in the middle. Germline V gene data show CDR1 as GTSNPN and CDR2 as SVGIG (reference sequence). The CDR3 loop reads CAWRGNGWNQPQHF. DNA for the CDR3: TGTGCCTGGAGGGGGAATGGGTGGAATCAGCCCCAGCATTTT.

V is TRBV13 and J is TRBJ2-7; TRBD1 might be the D (5 bases). V was shortened by 5 bases and J by 5 bases, with 13 bases between the two germline ends. CDR1 and CDR2 (germline): PRHDT, FYEKMQ (reference sequence). The CDR3 loop spans 13 amino acids. The DNA of the CDR3 is TGTGCCAGCAGCCTAACGCAGGGTCACGAGCAGTACTTC. This codes for CASSLTQGHEQYF.

This clonotype appeared many times. The chain carries TRBV7-2 and TRBJ2-1, with a tentative D call TRBD2 (6 bases). The germline CDR1 and CDR2 sequences are SGHTA and FQGNSA. This CDR3 region has 16 residues. Trimming took off 4 bases at V and 0 bases at J, with 13 bases between the two ends. For the CDR3, the DNA is TGTGCCAGCAGCTCCCAGGCGGGGAGCTCCTACAATGAGCAGTTCTTC. Translation: CASSSQAGSSYNEQFF. Based on the CDR3 plus reference TRBV7-2 and TRBJ2-1, the full variable domain is GAGVSQSPSNKVTEKGKDVELRCDPISGHTALYWYRQSLGQGLEFLIYFQGNSAPDKSGLPSDRFSAERTGGSVSTLTIQRTQQEDSAVYLCASSSQAGSSYNEQFFGPGTRLTVL.

The chain employs TRBV18 and TRBJ1-1; weak D call: TRBD1 (5 bases). V was shortened by 3 bases and J by 7 bases, with 12 bases between the two germline ends. Per the germline V gene, CDR1 is KGHSH and CDR2 is LQKENI. CDR3 length equals 13 residues. CDR3 sequence reads: CASSPLGGIEAFF. The CDR3 region has the DNA TGTGCCAGCTCACCTTTGGGGGGGATTGAAGCTTTCTTT. Combining the CDR3 with reference TRBV18 and TRBJ1-1 gives the whole variable domain NAGVMQNPRHLVRRRGQEARLRCSPMKGHSHVYWYRQLPEEGLKFMVYLQKENIIDESGMPKERFSAEFPKEGPSILRIQQVVRGDSAAYFCASSPLGGIEAFFGQGTRLTVV.

Ten or more counts support this clonotype. The V and J genes are TRBV7-3 and TRBJ1-1; D is ambiguous. V lost 5 bases to trimming and J lost 0 bases, with 7 bases between them. The CDR3 contains 13 residues. Germline CDR1 reads SGHTA; CDR2 reads FQGTGA. As DNA, the CDR3 is TGTGCCAGCAGCCAAATGGTGAACACTGAAGCTTTCTTT. Translating gives CASSQMVNTEAFF.

This clonotype was seen many times. The rearrangement joins TRBV28 to TRBJ2-7; 8 bases agree with TRBD2. The trim removed 3 bases at V and 3 bases at J, leaving 7 bases unmatched. The CDR3 covers 15 residues. Germline V CDR1 and CDR2: MDHEN, SYDVKM. Here the CDR3 reads CASSFIPSGFYEQYF. CDR3 sequence (DNA): TGTGCCAGCAGTTTTATCCCTAGCGGGTTCTACGAGCAGTACTTC. Full variable domain (missing parts from reference TRBV28 and TRBJ2-7): DVKVTQSSRYLVKRTGEKVFLECVQDMDHENMFWYRQDPGLGLRLIYFSYDVKMKEKGDIPEGYSVSREKKERFSLILESASTNQTSMYLCASSFIPSGFYEQYFGPGTRLTVT.

This clonotype has only a few counts. This CDR3 is CASSAGTGAGPGANVLTF. The CDR3 region has the DNA TGTGCCAGTAGTGCCGGGACAGGGGCTGGTCCTGGGGCCAACGTCCTGACTTTC. The chain has TRBV19 and TRBJ2-6; 10 nucleotides match TRBD1. CDR1 and CDR2 (germline): LNHDA, SQIVND (reference sequence). The trim removed 5 bases at V and 2 bases at J, leaving 9 bases unmatched. CDR3 length: 18 residues.

Only a few counts were recorded for this clonotype. The chain couples TRBV6-2 or TRBV6-3 to TRBJ2-1, with 8 bases lining up with TRBD2. The J segment lost 3 bases and the V segment lost 5 bases, leaving 33 bases of the junction unmatched. The germline V gene encodes CDR1 MNHEY and CDR2 SVGEGT. CDR3 size: 24 residues. The CDR3 sequence: CASSRRIQEAGDPHWSPFYNEQFF. The CDR3 coding sequence is TGTGCCAGCAGTCGGAGAATACAGGAAGCGGGAGATCCCCACTGGTCCCCTTTCTACAATGAGCAGTTCTTC.

This clonotype occurred many times. The chain has TRBV20-1 and TRBJ2-7; the match to TRBD2 covers 12 bases. CDR3 size: 15 residues. V was clipped by 5 bases and J by 3 bases; unmatched bases: 8. The germline CDR1 and CDR2 sequences are DFQATT and SNEGSKA (reference sequence). CDR3 nucleotides: TGCAGTGCTCCCCTAGCGGGAGGGGGGAACTACGAGCAGTACTTC. It codes for CSAPLAGGGNYEQYF.

The rearrangement joins TRBV6-5 to TRBJ2-1, with 8 bases identical to TRBD1. Germline V gives CDR1 MNHEY, CDR2 SVGAGI. The J segment lost 1 base and the V segment lost 2 bases, leaving 7 bases of the junction unmatched. CDR3 size: 17 residues. In DNA, the CDR3 is TGTGCCAGCAGTTACCCACGGACAGGGTGGTCCTACAATGAGCAGTTCTTC. It encodes CASSYPRTGWSYNEQFF.

The V and J genes are TRBV6-1 and TRBJ2-1; TRBD2 agrees at 8 bases. The CDR3 totals 14 residues. The junction had 9 bases not matched to a gene; V was cut back by 7 bases and J by 7 bases. CDR1 and CDR2 (germline): MNHNS, SASEGT. In DNA, the CDR3 is TGTGCCAGCATCCCGGGGGGGTCGGGGAATGAGCAGTTCTTC. Amino acids: CASIPGGSGNEQFF.

This clonotype was found many times. The chain has TRBV28 and TRBJ2-3, with 8 bases fitting TRBD1. From germline, CDR1 is MDHEN and CDR2 SYDVKM. This CDR3 is 17 amino acids long. After removal of 6 bases from V and 0 bases from J, the junction contained 11 bases not matched to a gene. CDR3 coding DNA: TGTGCCAGCAGGAAAAGGACAGGGCCCTGGAGCACAGATACGCAGTATTTT. Amino acid sequence: CASRKRTGPWSTDTQYF.

The chain carries TRBV29-1 and TRBJ2-1; D could derive from TRBD1 or TRBD2 (5 bases each). The CDR3 runs 14 residues. V lost 4 bases to trimming and J lost 5 bases, with 15 bases between them. CDR1 is SQVTM and CDR2 is ANQGSEA in the germline V gene. The CDR3 bases are TGCAGCGTTGTCTTGGGGGAAGGTCACAATGAGCAGTTCTTC. Residues: CSVVLGEGHNEQFF.

The chain combines TRBV6-1 with TRBJ2-4, with 7 bases that match TRBD1. The CDR3 runs to 16 residues. Losses at the gene ends were 4 bases for V and 0 bases for J; bases not matched to a gene: 6. CDR1 is MNHNS, CDR2 SASEGT, per germline. CDR3 DNA: TGTGCCAGCAGTGCCCCGGGACAGCTAGCCAAAAACATTCAGTACTTC. Its translation: CASSAPGQLAKNIQYF.

A word on this clonotype: A much larger clonotype is one base distant, so this may be a read error. The conserved closing phenylalanine or tryptophan is absent in this CDR3, likely reflecting a read error. The chain carries TRBV12-3 or TRBV12-4 and TRBJ1-2; TRBD1 is a possible D gene (6 bases). V gave up 6 bases and J gave up 1 base, with 6 bases separating them. The CDR3 spans 12 residues. CDR3 DNA sequence: TGTGCCAGCAGAGGGGGTAACTATGGCTACACCATC. Amino acid sequence: CASRGGNYGYTI.

The rearrangement uses TRBV9 and TRBJ2-7; TRBD2 might be the D (6 bases). The germline CDR1 and CDR2 sequences are SGDLS and YYNGEE. CDR3 length: 13 residues. V gave up 7 bases and J gave up 2 bases, with 13 bases separating them. CDR3 residues: CASSREFAYEQYF. For the CDR3, the DNA is TGTGCCAGCTCTCGGGAGTTCGCCTACGAGCAGTACTTC.

This clonotype was picked up a small number of times. A much larger clone differs by one base, so this may be a read error. The CDR3 DNA reads as TGTGCCAGCAGCTTAGGCCTAGCGGAAGAAAACATTCAGTACTTC. Residues: CASSLGLAEENIQYF. The chain combines TRBV11-2 with TRBJ2-4; 7 positions agree with TRBD2. Germline V gene sequence: CDR1 SGHAT, CDR2 FQNNGV. V was clipped by 1 base and J by 5 bases; unmatched bases: 5. This CDR3 spans 15 amino acids.

The chain couples TRBV2 to TRBJ2-2; 9 nucleotides match TRBD2. The V segment lost 6 bases and the J segment 6 bases; nucleotides outside the gene matches: 14. This CDR3 contains 17 residues. Looked up from germline, CDR1 is SNHLY and CDR2 is FYNNEI. Here the CDR3 reads CASRGALAGAWAGELFF. Written as DNA, the CDR3 is TGTGCCAGCAGGGGTGCCTTAGCGGGAGCATGGGCCGGGGAGCTGTTTTTT.

This clonotype was detected only a few times. The V call is TRBV10-1, the J call TRBJ2-1; 12 nucleotides agree with TRBD2. The CDR3 is 15 residues long. Germline V gene data show CDR1 as WNHNN and CDR2 as SYGVQD (reference sequence). J lost 5 bases, V lost 4 bases, and 3 bases had no gene match. The DNA for the CDR3 is TGCGCCAGCAGTGCGCTAGCGGGAGGGGACAATGAGCAGTTCTTC. Amino acid sequence: CASSALAGGDNEQFF.